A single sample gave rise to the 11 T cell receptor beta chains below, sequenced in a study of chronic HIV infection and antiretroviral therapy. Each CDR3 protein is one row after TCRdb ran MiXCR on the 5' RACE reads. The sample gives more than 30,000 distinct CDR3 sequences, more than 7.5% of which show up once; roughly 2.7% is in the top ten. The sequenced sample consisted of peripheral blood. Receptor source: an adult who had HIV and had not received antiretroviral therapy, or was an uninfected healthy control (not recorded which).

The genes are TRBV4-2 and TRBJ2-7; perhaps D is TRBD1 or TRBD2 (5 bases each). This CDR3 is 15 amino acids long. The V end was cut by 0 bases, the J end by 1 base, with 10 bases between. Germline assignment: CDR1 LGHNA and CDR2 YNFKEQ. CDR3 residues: CASSQDEGSSYEQYF. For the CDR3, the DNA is TGTGCCAGCAGCCAAGACGAGGGGTCGTCCTACGAGCAGTACTTC.

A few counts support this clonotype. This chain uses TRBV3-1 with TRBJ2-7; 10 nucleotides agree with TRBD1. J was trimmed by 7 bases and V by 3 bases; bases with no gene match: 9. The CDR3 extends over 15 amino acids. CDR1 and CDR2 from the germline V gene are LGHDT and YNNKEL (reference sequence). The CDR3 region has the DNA TGTGCCAGCAGCCAGGCCGGGACAGGGGTAGGGGAGCAGTACTTC. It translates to CASSQAGTGVGEQYF.

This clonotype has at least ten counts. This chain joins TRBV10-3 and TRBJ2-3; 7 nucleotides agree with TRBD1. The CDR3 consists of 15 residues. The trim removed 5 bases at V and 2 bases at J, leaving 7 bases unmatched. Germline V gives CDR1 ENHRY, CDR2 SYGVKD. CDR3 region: CAISLQGLPTDTQYF. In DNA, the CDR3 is TGTGCCATCAGTCTACAGGGGCTCCCCACAGATACGCAGTATTTT.

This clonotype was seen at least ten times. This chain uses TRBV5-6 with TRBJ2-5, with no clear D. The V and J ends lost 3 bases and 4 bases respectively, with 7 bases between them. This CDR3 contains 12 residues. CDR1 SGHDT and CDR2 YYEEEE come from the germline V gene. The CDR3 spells CASSWSVETQYF. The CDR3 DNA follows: TGTGCCAGCAGCTGGTCTGTAGAGACCCAGTACTTC.

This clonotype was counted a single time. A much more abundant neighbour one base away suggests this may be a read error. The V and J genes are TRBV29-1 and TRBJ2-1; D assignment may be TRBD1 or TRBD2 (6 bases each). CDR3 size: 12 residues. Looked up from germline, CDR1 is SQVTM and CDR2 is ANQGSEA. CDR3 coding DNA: TGCAGCGGGGGGGCAGAATACAATGAGCTGTTCTTC. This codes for CSGGAEYNELFF.

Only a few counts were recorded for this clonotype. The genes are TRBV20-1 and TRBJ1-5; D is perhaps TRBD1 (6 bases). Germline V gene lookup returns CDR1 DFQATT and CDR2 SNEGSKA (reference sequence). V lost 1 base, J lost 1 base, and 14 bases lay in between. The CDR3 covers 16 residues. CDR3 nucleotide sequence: TGCAGTGCTAGAGGGGGGCAGGGTTGGAGCAATCAGCCCCAGCATTTT. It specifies CSARGGQGWSNQPQHF.

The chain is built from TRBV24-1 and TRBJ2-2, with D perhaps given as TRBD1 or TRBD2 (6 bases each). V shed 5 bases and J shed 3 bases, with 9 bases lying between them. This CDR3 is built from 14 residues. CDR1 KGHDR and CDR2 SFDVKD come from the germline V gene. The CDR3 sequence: CATSGGADTGELFF. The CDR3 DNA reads TGTGCCACCAGTGGGGGGGCCGACACCGGGGAGCTGTTTTTT.

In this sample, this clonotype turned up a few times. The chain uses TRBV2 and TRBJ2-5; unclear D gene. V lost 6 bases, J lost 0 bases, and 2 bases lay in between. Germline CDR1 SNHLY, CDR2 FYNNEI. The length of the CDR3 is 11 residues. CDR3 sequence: CASRNQETQYF. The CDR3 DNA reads TGTGCCAGCAGAAACCAAGAGACCCAGTACTTC.

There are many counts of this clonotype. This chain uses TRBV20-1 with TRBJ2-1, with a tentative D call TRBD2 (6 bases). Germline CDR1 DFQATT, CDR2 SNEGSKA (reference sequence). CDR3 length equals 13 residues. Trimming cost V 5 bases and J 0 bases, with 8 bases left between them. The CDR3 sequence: CSAWEASYNEQFF. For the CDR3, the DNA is TGCAGTGCTTGGGAGGCCTCCTACAATGAGCAGTTCTTC.

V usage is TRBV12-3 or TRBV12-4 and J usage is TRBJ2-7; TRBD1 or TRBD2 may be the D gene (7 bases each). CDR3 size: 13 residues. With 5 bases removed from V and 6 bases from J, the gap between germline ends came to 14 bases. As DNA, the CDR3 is TGTGCCAGCAGTCAGGGGGGGCCTCTCGAGCAGTACTTC. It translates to CASSQGGPLEQYF.

CDR3 coding DNA: TGTGCCAGCAGTTACGGACAGGGGGGAAATCAGCCCCAGCATTTT. Translated: CASSYGQGGNQPQHF. The chain joins TRBV6-6 to TRBJ1-5; TRBD1 agrees at 10 bases. J lost 4 bases, V lost 2 bases, and 2 bases had no gene match. Germline assignment: CDR1 MNHNY and CDR2 SVGAGI (reference sequence). The CDR3 consists of 15 residues.